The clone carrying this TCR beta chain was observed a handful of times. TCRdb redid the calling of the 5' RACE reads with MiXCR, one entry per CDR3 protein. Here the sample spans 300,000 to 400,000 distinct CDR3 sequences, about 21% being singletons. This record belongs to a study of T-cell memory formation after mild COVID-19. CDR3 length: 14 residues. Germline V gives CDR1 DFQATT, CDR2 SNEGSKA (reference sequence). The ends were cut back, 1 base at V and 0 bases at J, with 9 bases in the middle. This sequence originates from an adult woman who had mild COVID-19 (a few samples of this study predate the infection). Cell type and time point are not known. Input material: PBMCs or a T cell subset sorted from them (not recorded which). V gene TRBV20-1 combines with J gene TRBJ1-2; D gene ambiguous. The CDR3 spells CSARVVTANYGYTF. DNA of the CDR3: TGCAGTGCTAGAGTAGTCACAGCTAACTATGGCTACACCTTC.